This TCR beta chain was found in a study of blood T cell repertoires in COVID-19 (TCRdb year 2020). With regard to the full study: Samples from collaborators originated in the United States, Italy and Spain and spanned both the acute and convalescent phases of COVID-19. The material from the prospective study consisted of cDNA or gDNA derived from T cells, B-cell-depleted T cells, or PBMCs. Deeply sampled blood TCRbeta repertoires from subjects exposed to, actively infected with, or recovered from COVID-19 were included in the dataset. The repertoires were made available in a free public database intended to serve as a resource for research on the immune response to SARS-CoV-2. Samples were obtained from the ongoing ImmuneRACE study (first 160 participants) and from 1,200 or so subjects provided by 6 global collaborators. Nearly every sample came with metadata listing a de-identified subject ID, COVID-19 status, age in years and sex. HLA class I and class II types, where available, came from metadata supplied by the sample provider rather than from assay-based typing. Overall study results and their limits: How much clinical and demographic metadata was included differed by source and by participant, and the metadata was provided uncurated.

With regard to this clone: This clone's antigen is unknown. A read error may produce the germline difference seen at one junction end.

Each collaborating institution followed its own protocols to collect whole blood in K2EDTA tubes. Collaborator samples were shipped for TCRbeta analysis as frozen whole blood, isolated PBMCs, or DNA extracted from either sample type. TCRbeta CDR3 regions were amplified from genomic DNA using the immunoSEQ Assay, a bias-controlled multiplex PCR. The paper's processing steps were these. The number of nucleated cells in each sample was estimated by amplification of reference gene primers within the assay. To quantify the absolute abundance of each unique TCRbeta CDR3 rearrangement, sequence reads were collapsed and filtered. For each sample, productive Simpson clonality was calculated by taking the square root of Simpson's diversity index across productive rearrangements. TCRdb stores this immuneACCESS table with in-frame sequences only. Part of the clones is absent; in the studies checked, under half of the shortfall reflects unresolved V genes, and no reason is known for the rest. The V and J calls and clone size are taken from that table; D and trimming were inferred from the DNA. This sample has some 110,000 clones in its table, and less than 90% of those were observed once. 2% to 2.5% of the sample lies in the top ten.

This TCR was sampled from a man aged 30-40 years with acute or convalescent COVID-19. Sequenced sample: peripheral blood.

The CDR3 loop reads CASSHGGTDTQYF. The sequence in DNA is TGTGCTAGCAGCCACGGGGGAACAGATACGCAGTATTTT. The chain uses TRBV7-7 and TRBJ2-3; the D region possibly corresponds to TRBD2 (6 bases align). CDR1 is given as SSHAT and CDR2 as FNYEAQ, both from the germline V gene (reference sequence). The CDR3 runs 13 amino acids, cysteine and phenylalanine included. The read is trimmed to its CDR3 DNA, 39 bases read in frame from base 1.